This TCR beta chain is drawn from a study of blood T cell repertoires in COVID-19. As for the study in general: Acute and convalescent COVID-19 specimens originated in the United States, Italy and Spain. Sources were T cells, B-cell-depleted T cells, or PBMCs; the material itself was cDNA or gDNA.

In germline, CDR1 is SGHNT, CDR2 YYREEE (reference sequence). V dropped 0 bases and J dropped 3; count of bases not matched to a gene: 4. The CDR3 has 15 residues. Per the study methods: Using reference gene primer amplification, nucleated cell counts were estimated. The protocol was immunoSEQ multiplex PCR, while the TCRdb copy is restricted to in-frame clones and leaves out a portion. V, J and clone size derive from that table, while D and trimming were established from the DNA sequence. This table holds about 100,000 clones, less than 90% found once. This sequence joins TRBV5-4 and TRBJ1-1; TRBD1 agrees at 8 bases. This TCR came from a man aged 30-40 years in a cohort sampled during active COVID-19. The sequencing input was peripheral blood. CDR3 region: CASSLGQGSHTEAFF. The CDR3 DNA reads as TGTGCCAGCAGCTTGGGACAGGGGTCCCACACTGAAGCTTTCTTT.